The text below deals with one TCR beta chain. This clonotype was counted between two and nine times. It lacks a known antigen. It has no much larger one-base neighbor in the sample; base qualities were not kept. All donors were healthy Caucasians. The twin cohort comprised three pairs of female monozygotic twins, all aged roughly 18 to 30 years. Positive isolation kits from Invitrogen were used to isolate the CD4+ and CD8+ T cell populations. Library method: 5' RACE. This sample was sequenced with an Illumina HiSeq 2000. Template switching introduced a universal primer binding site; the final cDNA contained a unique molecular identifier, enabling accurate counting of TCR cDNA molecules. Specific primers in the conserved constant-segment region were used to synthesize first-strand cDNA for the TCR alpha and beta chains. Each cDNA library was double barcoded, with a SMART-Mk sample barcode plus Illumina barcodes, to control for contamination. Two successive PCR steps introduced TruSeq adapter sequences along with Illumina sample barcodes. The Illumina HiSeq platform was used with custom primers to sequence TCR alpha and beta cDNA libraries. As for the authors' bioinformatics: MiGEC processed the raw reads to extract unique molecular identifiers, while MiXCR was used to determine the CDR3 positions. For each individual, recombination models were inferred using an EM algorithm with the repgenHMM and IGoR tools. Shared clonotypes were analyzed with the tcR package in R, and sharing was normalized by the product of cloneset sizes. To study raw recombination without the effects of thymic and clonal selection, out-of-frame nonproductive sequences were analyzed. Through fastp at Q25 and MiXCR, TCRdb rebuilt clones from the public reads, retaining in-frame beta chains. CDR3 protein duplicates are merged, each entry listing the most common genes and DNA. TCRdb, not the authors, supplied the V and J calls. Present in this sample are about 550,000 distinct CDR3 sequences, 20% to 25% of which were seen just once. 0.48% of the sample comes from the top ten.

This sample is drawn from a study of identical twins (dated by TCRdb to the mid-2010s). Turning to the overall study: The study deep-sequenced TCR alpha and beta repertoires from monozygotic twins, unrelated adults of various ages and cord blood to test whether fetal clonotypes persist. Replicate twin experiments were performed at different times using different library preparation protocols to rule out contamination.

The CDR3 runs 15 residues from the cysteine to the phenylalanine. The retained sequence is limited to the CDR3, 45 bases, with the frame set at the first base. From a lookup of the germline V gene, CDR1 and CDR2 are MNHNS and SASEGT. V loses 6 bases at its end and J loses 7 bases; junction bases beyond the gene matches: 10. The study at large found these results: Abundant cord blood beta clonotypes carried fewer insertions; young adult naive repertoires showed a weaker similar trend, while memory repertoires showed none. The excess sharing between twins in beta out-of-frame sequences was weaker because fewer shared sequences reduced the signal-to-noise ratio. Invariant T cells such as MAIT and iNKT could partly confound zero-insertion analyses, although diverse VJ usage argued against such confounding for most clonotypes. Because the same donors could not be followed over many years, the conclusions relied on cross-sectional statistical analysis. In monozygotic twins, out-of-frame TCR alpha sharing was systematically underestimated by recombination models, although the models agreed with sharing between unrelated individuals. Compared with coincidental sharing between unrelated individuals, an excess of low generation-probability sequences was observed among out-of-frame TCR alpha sequences shared between twins.

The same data also went into a second study, on yellow fever vaccine responses in identical twins. Looking at the second paper: According to the authors, in identical twins the way T cells responded to vaccination appeared partly convergent and partly personalized. In identical twins, the study followed T cell clones that responded to the vaccine with precision.

Sequencing input: CD4+ T cells sorted from blood. Recombination joined TRBV6-1 with TRBJ2-1; a stretch of 9 junction bases matches TRBD1. This TCR derives from a woman aged 18-35 years in good health. The CDR3 loop reads CASRAGTGIRNEQFF. The sequenced DNA is TGTGCCAGCAGGGCCGGGACAGGGATTCGGAATGAGCAGTTCTTC.